This paragraph covers one T cell receptor beta chain sequence. The germline V gene encodes CDR1 MDHEN and CDR2 SYDVKM. Germline trimming cut 1 base from V and 7 bases from J; bases unmatched to any gene: 3. The CDR3 has 14 amino acids. The data stem from a study of blood T cell repertoires in COVID-19. Background on the study: Collection of acute and convalescent COVID-19 samples took place in the United States, Italy and Spain. PBMCs, B-cell-depleted T cells, or T cells were the source of the cDNA or gDNA that made up the material.

As originally analysed: Estimation of nucleated cell counts was performed using reference gene primer amplification. The data were produced by immunoSEQ multiplex PCR, yet TCRdb's version contains in-frame clones alone and is incomplete. That table is the source of V, J and clone size, and D and trimming were worked out from the DNA. This sample has some 110,000 clones; under 80% occur once, and the top ten carry around 2.5%. The sample consisted of peripheral blood. The chain recombines TRBV28 with TRBJ1-5; 8 positions agree with TRBD1. The origin of this receptor is a man over 45 with acute or convalescent COVID-19. CDR3 DNA: TGTGCCAGCAGTTTATCAGGGGGCGAACAGCCCCAGCATTTT. This gives the protein CASSLSGGEQPQHF. The full variable domain, its missing parts supplied by reference TRBV28 and TRBJ1-5, is DVKVTQSSRYLVKRTGEKVFLECVQDMDHENMFWYRQDPGLGLRLIYFSYDVKMKEKGDIPEGYSVSREKKERFSLILESASTNQTSMYLCASSLSGGEQPQHFGDGTRLSIL.